This T cell receptor (beta chain) is from a study of Ad26.COV2.S vaccination and SARS-CoV-2 variants. Study summary: Intramuscular Ad26.COV2.S doses were given once or twice, 56 days apart. Study results and limitations: Vaccinated individuals (as opposed to placebo recipients) had higher spike-specific TCR breadth. Substantial post-vaccination breadth of spike-specific CD8+ and CD4+ T cell responses was reported.

In regard to this clone: Its antigen remains unknown.

This table comes from immunoSEQ multiplex PCR, and its TCRdb copy is limited to in-frame clones, with some not included. Among some 480,000 clones, about 83% were seen once, and the ten largest hold around 13%. The CDR3 extends over 13 amino acids. Germline CDR1 reads SGHTA; CDR2 reads FQGNSA. V lost 4 bases and J 3 bases, leaving 9 bases between the germline ends. Treatment reported: some 19 received Ad26.COV2.S at low or high dose, single or two shots; about 5 received placebo; per-sample allocation not given. Following the first vaccine or placebo injection, samples were taken on day 63. This chain joins TRBV7-2 and TRBJ2-5; D is ambiguous. Sequencing was performed on peripheral blood, taken in a trial of Ad26.COV2.S vaccine versus placebo. This receptor was taken from a person aged 18 to 65 who received the Ad26.COV2.S COVID-19 vaccine or a placebo. The CDR3 loop reads CASSSGPEETQYF. CDR3 sequence (DNA): TGTGCCAGCAGCTCGGGCCCCGAAGAGACCCAGTACTTC.